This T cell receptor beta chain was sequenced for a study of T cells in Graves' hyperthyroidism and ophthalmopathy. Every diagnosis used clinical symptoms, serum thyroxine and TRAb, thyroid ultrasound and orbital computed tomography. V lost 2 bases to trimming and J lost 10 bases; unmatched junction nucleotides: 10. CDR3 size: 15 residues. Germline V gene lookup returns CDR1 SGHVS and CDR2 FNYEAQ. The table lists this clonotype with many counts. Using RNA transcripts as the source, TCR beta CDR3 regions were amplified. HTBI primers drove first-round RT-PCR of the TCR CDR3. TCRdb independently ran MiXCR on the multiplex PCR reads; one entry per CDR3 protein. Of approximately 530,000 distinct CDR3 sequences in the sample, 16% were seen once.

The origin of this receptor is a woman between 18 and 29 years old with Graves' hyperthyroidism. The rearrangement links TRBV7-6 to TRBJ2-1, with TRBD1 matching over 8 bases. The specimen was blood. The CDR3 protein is CASSLMGQDGEEQFF. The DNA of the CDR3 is TGTGCCAGCAGCTTAATGGGACAGGACGGGGAAGAGCAGTTCTTC.